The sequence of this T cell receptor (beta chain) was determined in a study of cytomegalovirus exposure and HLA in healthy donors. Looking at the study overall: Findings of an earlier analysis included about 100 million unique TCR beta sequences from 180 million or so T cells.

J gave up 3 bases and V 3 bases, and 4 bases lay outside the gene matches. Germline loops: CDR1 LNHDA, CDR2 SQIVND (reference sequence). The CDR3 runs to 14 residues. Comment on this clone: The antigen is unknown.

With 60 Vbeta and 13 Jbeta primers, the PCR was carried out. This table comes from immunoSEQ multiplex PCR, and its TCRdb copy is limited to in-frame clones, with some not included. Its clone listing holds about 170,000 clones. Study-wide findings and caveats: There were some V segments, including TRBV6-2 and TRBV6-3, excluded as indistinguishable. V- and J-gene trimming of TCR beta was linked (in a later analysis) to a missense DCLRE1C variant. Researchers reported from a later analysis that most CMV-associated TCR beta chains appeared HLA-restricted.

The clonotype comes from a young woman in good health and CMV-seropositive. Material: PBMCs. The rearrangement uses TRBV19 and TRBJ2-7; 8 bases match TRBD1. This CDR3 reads CASSIGQGGYEQYF. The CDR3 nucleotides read TGTGCCAGTAGTATCGGACAGGGCGGCTACGAGCAGTACTTC. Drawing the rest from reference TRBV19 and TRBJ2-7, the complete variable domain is DGGITQSPKYLFRKEGQNVTLSCEQNLNHDAMYWYRQDPGQGLRLIYYSQIVNDFQKGDIAEGYSVSREKKESFPLTVTSAQKNPTAFYLCASSIGQGGYEQYFGPGTRLTVT.